The sequence of this T cell receptor (beta chain) was determined in a study of cytomegalovirus exposure and HLA in healthy donors. The PCR made use of 60 Vbeta and 13 Jbeta primers. The assay was immunoSEQ multiplex PCR, and TCRdb's table has in-frame clones only and misses some. The table includes about 60,000 clones, approximately 77% detected once. V was pared by 8 bases and J by 2 bases, with 6 bases between. Germline CDR1 SNHLY, CDR2 FYNNEI. This CDR3 spans 11 amino acids. Study-wide points: A list of approximately 160 TCR beta chains associated with cytomegalovirus was given.

A word on this clone: Its antigen is currently unknown.

This receptor was obtained from a woman between 40 and 55 years old in good health and CMV-seropositive. The gene calls are TRBV2 and TRBJ2-5; D remains ambiguous. The sequencing sample was made of PBMCs. CDR3 sequence: CASAIQETQYF. DNA for the CDR3: TGTGCCAGCGCGATACAAGAGACCCAGTACTTC.